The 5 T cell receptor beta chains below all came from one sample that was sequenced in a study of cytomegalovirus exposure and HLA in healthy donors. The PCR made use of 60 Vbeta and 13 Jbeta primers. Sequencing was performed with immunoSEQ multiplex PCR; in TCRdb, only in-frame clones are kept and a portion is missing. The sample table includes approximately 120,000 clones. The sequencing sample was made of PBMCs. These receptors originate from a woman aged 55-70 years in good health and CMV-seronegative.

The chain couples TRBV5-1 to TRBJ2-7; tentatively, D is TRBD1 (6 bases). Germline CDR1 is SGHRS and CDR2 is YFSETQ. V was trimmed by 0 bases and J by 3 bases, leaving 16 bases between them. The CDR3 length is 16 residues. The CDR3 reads CASSLEWTENLYEQYF. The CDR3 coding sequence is TGCGCCAGCAGCTTGGAGTGGACAGAGAACCTCTACGAGCAGTACTTC.

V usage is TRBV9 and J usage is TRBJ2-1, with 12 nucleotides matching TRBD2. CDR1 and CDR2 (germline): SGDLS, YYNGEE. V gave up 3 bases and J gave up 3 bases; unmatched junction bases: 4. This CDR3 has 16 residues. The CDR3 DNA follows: TGTGCCAGCAGCGCCCTAGCGGGAGGGAACTACAATGAGCAGTTCTTC. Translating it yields CASSALAGGNYNEQFF.

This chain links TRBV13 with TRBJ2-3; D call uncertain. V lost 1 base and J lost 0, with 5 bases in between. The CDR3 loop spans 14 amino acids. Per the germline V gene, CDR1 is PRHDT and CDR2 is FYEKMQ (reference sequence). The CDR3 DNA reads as TGTGCCAGCAGCTTAGCGGGTAGCACAGATACGCAGTATTTT. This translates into CASSLAGSTDTQYF.

CDR3 amino acids: CASSQFIPGTGHIPYNSPLHF. The CDR3 coding sequence is TGCGCCAGCAGCCAATTCATACCTGGGACAGGGCATATCCCCTATAATTCACCCCTCCACTTT. This chain joins TRBV4-1 and TRBJ1-6; 9 nucleotides line up with TRBD1. The V and J ends lost 2 bases and 2 bases, in that order; junction bases with no gene match: 16. In germline, CDR1 is MGHRA, CDR2 YSYEKL. This CDR3 comprises 21 residues.

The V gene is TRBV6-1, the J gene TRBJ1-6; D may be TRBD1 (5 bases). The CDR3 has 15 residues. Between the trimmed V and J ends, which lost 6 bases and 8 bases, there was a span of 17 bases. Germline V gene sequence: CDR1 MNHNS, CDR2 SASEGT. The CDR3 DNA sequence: TGTGCCAGCAGGCGGGGATACCAGGGCGATTCACCCCTCCACTTT. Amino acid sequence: CASRRGYQGDSPLHF.